This is a list of T cell receptor beta chains from one sample in a study of T cell repertoires in cytomegalovirus infection. TCRdb used MiXCR to reprocess the reads, holding one entry per CDR3 protein. The data contain roughly 920,000 distinct CDR3 sequences, approximately 30% of them singletons. The antigens for these receptors are not known. The sample consisted of cultured CD8+ T cells from PBMCs, taken from culture after CMV antigen stimulation. All receptors come from a human donor in good health (CMV status not recorded). Some clones in this sample may be carry-over from other donors' samples. Both conserved end residues are part of each CDR3. The D gene is left open where the match is weak. Size is stated for part of the rows, as once, few or many counts, or as a class when the clone is expanded.

d_call: .; clone_size: .; v_call: TRBV2; j_call: TRBJ2-2; cdr3_nt: TGTGCCAGCAGTGAGACTAGGTTAGAGGAGCTGTTTTTT; cdr3_aa: CASSETRLEELFF
d_call: .; clone_size: .; v_call: TRBV6-2/TRBV6-3; j_call: TRBJ2-1; cdr3_nt: TGTGCCAGCGGACTACAGGAGTTAGATTACAATGAGCAGTTCTTC; cdr3_aa: CASGLQELDYNEQFF
d_call: .; clone_size: many; v_call: TRBV7-4; j_call: TRBJ2-1; cdr3_nt: TGTGCCAGCAGTAGTGGGGGGACCTACAATGAGCAGTTCTTC; cdr3_aa: CASSSGGTYNEQFF
d_call: TRBD1; clone_size: .; v_call: TRBV6-2/TRBV6-3; j_call: TRBJ1-5; cdr3_nt: TGTGCCAGCAGTTACACGCCCGGACAGGCCGACGATCATGGCAATCAGCCCCAGCATTTT; cdr3_aa: CASSYTPGQADDHGNQPQHF
d_call: .; clone_size: .; v_call: TRBV4-2; j_call: TRBJ2-2; cdr3_nt: TGTGCCAGCAGCCAGATAGTATCGGACACTTGGGTGAACACCGGGGAGCTGTTTTTT; cdr3_aa: CASSQIVSDTWVNTGELFF
d_call: .; clone_size: .; v_call: TRBV7-4; j_call: TRBJ1-1; cdr3_nt: TGTACCAGCAGCGGGACACTTACCCCGTCCGCTGAAGCTTTCTTT; cdr3_aa: CTSSGTLTPSAEAFF
d_call: .; clone_size: many; v_call: TRBV4-1; j_call: TRBJ1-2; cdr3_nt: TGCGCCAGCAGCCAAGATCCACAGGGCCGGTTTCCTGGCTACACCTTC; cdr3_aa: CASSQDPQGRFPGYTF
d_call: .; clone_size: few; v_call: TRBV5-1; j_call: TRBJ1-1; cdr3_nt: TGCGCCAGCAGCTTCCGCAACCTGAACACTGAAGCTTTCTTT; cdr3_aa: CASSFRNLNTEAFF
d_call: .; clone_size: many; v_call: TRBV27; j_call: TRBJ2-3; cdr3_nt: TGTGCCAGCAGTCCGCAGGGGGATACGCAGTATTTT; cdr3_aa: CASSPQGDTQYF
d_call: .; clone_size: .; v_call: TRBV4-3; j_call: TRBJ2-2; cdr3_nt: TGCGCCAGCAGCCAAGAAAAGAGGTCGGCGTTCGGGGAGCTGTTTTTT; cdr3_aa: CASSQEKRSAFGELFF
d_call: .; clone_size: many; v_call: TRBV28; j_call: TRBJ1-1; cdr3_nt: TGTGCCAGCAGTTGGGGGGTAAACACTGAAGCTTTCTTT; cdr3_aa: CASSWGVNTEAFF
d_call: TRBD2; clone_size: .; v_call: TRBV12-5; j_call: TRBJ2-4; cdr3_nt: TGTGCTAGTGGTAGCGGGGGGGCCTGGGCCAAAAACATTCAGTACTTC; cdr3_aa: CASGSGGAWAKNIQYF
d_call: .; clone_size: .; v_call: TRBV7-7; j_call: TRBJ1-1; cdr3_nt: TGTGCTAGCAGCTTTCGGCCTACCGCCGAGAACACTGAAGCTTTCTTT; cdr3_aa: CASSFRPTAENTEAFF
d_call: TRBD1; clone_size: .; v_call: TRBV28; j_call: TRBJ1-2; cdr3_nt: TGTGCCAGCAGTTTAAGGGGGCTCCATGTGGGCTACACCTTC; cdr3_aa: CASSLRGLHVGYTF
d_call: .; clone_size: few; v_call: TRBV4-1; j_call: TRBJ1-1; cdr3_nt: TGCGCCAGCAGCCAAGATCGGGGGGGTGAAGCTTTCTTT; cdr3_aa: CASSQDRGGEAFF
d_call: TRBD1; clone_size: .; v_call: TRBV25-1; j_call: TRBJ1-5; cdr3_nt: TGTGCCAGCAGCATCGGGACAGGGCATCAGCCCCAGCATTTT; cdr3_aa: CASSIGTGHQPQHF
d_call: .; clone_size: .; v_call: TRBV6-8; j_call: TRBJ1-2; cdr3_nt: TGTGCCAGCACCGAAAACGGGTTTACAGGCGGCTCTAACTATGGCTACACCTTC; cdr3_aa: CASTENGFTGGSNYGYTF
d_call: .; clone_size: few; v_call: TRBV7-9; j_call: TRBJ1-5; cdr3_nt: TGTGCCAGCAGCTTACCAGGGGAAGGGCCCCAGCATTTT; cdr3_aa: CASSLPGEGPQHF
d_call: .; clone_size: .; v_call: TRBV7-3; j_call: TRBJ2-3; cdr3_nt: TGTGCCAGCAGCTTAGGGTACCTTCCATCAACAGATACGCAGTATTTT; cdr3_aa: CASSLGYLPSTDTQYF
d_call: TRBD2; clone_size: .; v_call: TRBV4-2; j_call: TRBJ2-3; cdr3_nt: TGTGCCAGCAGCATCGGGACTAGCGGGGGCAGGGCGCAGTATTTT; cdr3_aa: CASSIGTSGGRAQYF
d_call: .; clone_size: .; v_call: TRBV19; j_call: TRBJ1-4; cdr3_nt: TGTGCCAGTAGGCCGGTCGCTTTTAATGAAAAACTGTTTTTT; cdr3_aa: CASRPVAFNEKLFF
d_call: .; clone_size: few; v_call: TRBV7-9; j_call: TRBJ1-1; cdr3_nt: TGTGCCAGCAGCACTCAACAGCTTCCCCCGACTGAAGCTTTCTTT; cdr3_aa: CASSTQQLPPTEAFF
d_call: TRBD2; clone_size: .; v_call: TRBV20-1; j_call: TRBJ2-5; cdr3_nt: TGCAGTGCTTGGACTAGCGGCCAAGAGACCCAGTACTTC; cdr3_aa: CSAWTSGQETQYF
d_call: .; clone_size: .; v_call: TRBV29-1; j_call: TRBJ1-2; cdr3_nt: TGCAGCGCCCAATTGGAGAGCTATGGCTACACCTTC; cdr3_aa: CSAQLESYGYTF
d_call: TRBD1; clone_size: .; v_call: TRBV5-1; j_call: TRBJ2-1; cdr3_nt: TGCGCCAGCAGCTTCCGGGACAGTGTCTCCAATGAGCAGTTCTTC; cdr3_aa: CASSFRDSVSNEQFF
d_call: .; clone_size: many; v_call: TRBV7-9; j_call: TRBJ1-5; cdr3_nt: TGTGCCAGCAGTCCAGGGGAGTGGGGCAATCAGCCCCAGCATTTT; cdr3_aa: CASSPGEWGNQPQHF
d_call: .; clone_size: few; v_call: TRBV6-5; j_call: TRBJ1-1; cdr3_nt: TGTGCCAGCAGTTACGATCAACGGCGCCCGAACACTGAAGCTTTCTTT; cdr3_aa: CASSYDQRRPNTEAFF
d_call: .; clone_size: .; v_call: TRBV4-2; j_call: TRBJ1-1; cdr3_nt: TGTGCCAGCAGACCGCGAGGGGCGAGCAGGAACACTGAAGCTTTCTTT; cdr3_aa: CASRPRGASRNTEAFF
d_call: .; clone_size: few; v_call: TRBV25-1; j_call: TRBJ2-7; cdr3_nt: TGTGCCAGCAGTGCGTCGCGGGACAGAGCCTACGAGCAGTACTTC; cdr3_aa: CASSASRDRAYEQYF
d_call: .; clone_size: .; v_call: TRBV27; j_call: TRBJ2-6; cdr3_nt: TGTGCCAGCAGTTTATCCCAGGGGACCGGGGCCAACGTCCTGACTTTC; cdr3_aa: CASSLSQGTGANVLTF
d_call: .; clone_size: .; v_call: TRBV5-1; j_call: TRBJ2-2; cdr3_nt: TGCGCCAGCAGCTCGCAGGCTCTATCCCCTTTTACAACCGGGGAGCTGTTTTTT; cdr3_aa: CASSSQALSPFTTGELFF
d_call: .; clone_size: .; v_call: TRBV27; j_call: TRBJ2-5; cdr3_nt: TGTGCCAGCACCTCCCAGGGTATGCCGGAGACCCAGTACTTC; cdr3_aa: CASTSQGMPETQYF
d_call: TRBD2; clone_size: .; v_call: TRBV20-1; j_call: TRBJ2-2; cdr3_nt: TGCAGTGCTAAGTTAGCGGGCACGTGGGAGCTGTTTTTT; cdr3_aa: CSAKLAGTWELFF